Listed below are T cell receptor beta chains from one sample, sequenced in a study of metastatic and nonmetastatic thyroid tumors. MiXCR reprocessed the PCR reads for TCRdb. In the table there are about 36,000 clones, roughly 20% of which are singletons. Sequences were obtained from blood. These receptors originate from a female donor with papillary thyroid cancer or a benign thyroid nodule (not recorded which). Some clones in this sample may be carry-over from other donors' samples. CDR3s include the opening cysteine and the closing phenylalanine or tryptophan. Rows give clone size only sometimes, using once, few, many, or a class for an expanded clone.

size	J	V	length	CDR3
many	TRBJ2-1	TRBV6-5	16	CASSYSGSGASAEQFF
many	TRBJ2-3	TRBV7-2	13	CASRTGAADTQYF
many	TRBJ1-1	TRBV20-1	14	CSARAETTNTEAFF
few	TRBJ1-6	TRBV12-3/TRBV12-4	14	CARSFAGVTSPLHF
NA	TRBJ2-1	TRBV4-1	17	CASSQPLGRATYNEQFF
NA	TRBJ2-2	TRBV6-4	15	CASRPGLPGSWDLFF
NA	TRBJ2-1	TRBV5-1	12	CASSLLYNEQFF
many	TRBJ2-1	TRBV7-3	12	CASSFGTREQFF
few	TRBJ2-5	TRBV6-1	13	CASRDRGQETQYF
few	TRBJ2-7	TRBV24-1	13	CATSDRAGLEQYF
medium-sized	TRBJ1-5	TRBV28	16	CASSSPRTGDNQPQHF
many	TRBJ2-1	TRBV4-1	12	CASSQDYNEQFF
few	TRBJ2-7	TRBV5-1	15	CASSWGDGRVYEQYF
NA	TRBJ1-4	TRBV18	14	CASSPVRGNEKLFF
many	TRBJ2-3	TRBV2	15	CASISRDSPTDTQYF
NA	TRBJ2-7	TRBV7-9	14	CASSLAGTSYEQYF
NA	TRBJ1-5	TRBV19	15	CASIPPAYSNQPQHF
NA	TRBJ2-1	TRBV4-3	13	CASSQVMDNEQFF
medium-sized	TRBJ2-7	TRBV28	12	CASSFQGSEQYF
medium-sized	TRBJ1-6	TRBV28	15	CASSMIQGVGSPLHF
many	TRBJ1-2	TRBV12-3/TRBV12-4	13	CASSFGTGYGYTF
NA	TRBJ2-3	TRBV11-2	12	CASSFATDTQYF
NA	TRBJ1-1	TRBV30	11	CAWGDGTEAFF
NA	TRBJ2-7	TRBV6-6	15	CASSYSRGHNYEQYF
many	TRBJ2-3	TRBV5-4	15	CASSSWTGGPDTQYF
few	TRBJ2-3	TRBV6-1	13	CASASVGTDTQYF
few	TRBJ2-1	TRBV6-1	15	CASSLAGGPRYEQFF
many	TRBJ2-7	TRBV7-9	16	CASSPGVDYRVAEQYF
many	TRBJ1-6	TRBV4-1	14	CASSPRGADSPLHF
many	TRBJ2-3	TRBV5-1	16	CASSLGGAEVTDTQYF
many	TRBJ2-2	TRBV18	15	CASSPSGSGTGELFF
many	TRBJ2-7	TRBV20-1	14	CSARDGGQVYEQYF
many	TRBJ2-1	TRBV2	12	CASWSRKDEQFF
few	TRBJ2-7	TRBV5-1	15	CASSLGYSGGEKQYF
many	TRBJ2-5	TRBV6-6	16	CASSYSGTGVQETQYF
NA	TRBJ2-5	TRBV6-2/TRBV6-3	16	CASSYGILAAGETQYF
few	TRBJ1-5	TRBV6-1	16	CASSDLQTFEDQPQHF
NA	TRBJ1-1	TRBV24-1	12	CAVSQGNTEAFF
NA	TRBJ1-2	TRBV5-6	15	CASSLVGQGVSGYTF
few	TRBJ2-7	TRBV11-2	17	CASSSNLWPGQPYEQYF
NA	TRBJ1-1	TRBV20-1	15	CSARSPDRGNTEAFF
many	TRBJ2-1	TRBV10-3	20	CAISFPDRAIYSRVPNEQFF
many	TRBJ1-5	TRBV19	16	CASTPQGGVSNQPQHF
NA	TRBJ2-1	TRBV10-3	13	CAINSGSGNGQFF
many	TRBJ2-7	TRBV5-5	15	CASSLVGLAGREQYF